Sequencing of this TCR beta chain was carried out in a study of T cell responses to AZD1222 COVID-19 vaccine. Germline-derived CDR1 and CDR2 are SGHTA and FQGNSA. There are 16 residues in the CDR3. V was pared by 5 bases and J by 0 bases, with 14 bases between. The data were produced by immunoSEQ multiplex PCR, yet TCRdb's version contains in-frame clones alone and is incomplete. The data show about 90,000 clones, about 90% seen once. About this clone: No antigen is known for it.

Study-level points and caveats: Donors, mostly white British, included more females; clonal diversity was possibly underestimated. Within unmutated variant regions lay the reported targets of nearly half of spike-specific TCRs. None of the repertoires were sampled until the peak T cell response had passed.

Material: peripheral blood, obtained on day 0 of MenACWY control vaccination. The rearrangement links TRBV7-2 to TRBJ1-3; D gene ambiguous. The sequence was obtained from an adult in good health. The CDR3 is CASSTSGPVSGNTIYF. The DNA for the CDR3 is TGTGCCAGCAGCACTTCCGGGCCCGTCTCTGGAAACACCATATATTTT.